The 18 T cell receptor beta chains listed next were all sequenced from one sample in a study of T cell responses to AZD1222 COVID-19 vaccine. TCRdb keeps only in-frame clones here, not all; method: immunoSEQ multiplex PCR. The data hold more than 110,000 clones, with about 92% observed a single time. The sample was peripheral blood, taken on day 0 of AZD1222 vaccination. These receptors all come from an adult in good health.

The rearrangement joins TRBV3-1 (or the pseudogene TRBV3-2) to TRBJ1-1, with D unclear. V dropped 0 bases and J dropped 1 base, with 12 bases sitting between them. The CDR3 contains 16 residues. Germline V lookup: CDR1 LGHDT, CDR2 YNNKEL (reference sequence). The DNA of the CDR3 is TGTGCCAGCAGCCAAGATCCCCTAACACGGAACACTGAAGCTTTCTTT. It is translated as CASSQDPLTRNTEAFF.

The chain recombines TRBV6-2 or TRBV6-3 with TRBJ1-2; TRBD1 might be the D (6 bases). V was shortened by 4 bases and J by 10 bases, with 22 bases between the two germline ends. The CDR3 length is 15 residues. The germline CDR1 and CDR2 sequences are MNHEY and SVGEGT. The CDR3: CASSSPRQALKDYTF. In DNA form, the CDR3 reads TGTGCCAGCAGTTCCCCAAGACAGGCTTTGAAGGACTACACCTTC.

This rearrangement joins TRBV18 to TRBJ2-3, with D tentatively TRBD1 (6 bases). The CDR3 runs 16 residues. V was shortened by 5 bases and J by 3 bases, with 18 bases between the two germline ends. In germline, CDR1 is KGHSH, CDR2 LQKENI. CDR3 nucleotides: TGTGCCAGCTCAGGACAAGCACAGGGTGTTACAGATACGCAGTATTTT. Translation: CASSGQAQGVTDTQYF.

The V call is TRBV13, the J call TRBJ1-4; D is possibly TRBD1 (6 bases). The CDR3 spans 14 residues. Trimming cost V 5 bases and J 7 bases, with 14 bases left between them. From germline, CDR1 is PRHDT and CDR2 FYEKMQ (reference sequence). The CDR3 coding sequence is TGTGCCAGCAGCCCCTTGGGGGCTGGTGAAAAACTGTTTTTT. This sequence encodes CASSPLGAGEKLFF.

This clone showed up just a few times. CDR3 protein: CASSLEGDYAFF. The CDR3 DNA sequence: TGCGCCAGCAGCTTGGAAGGGGATTATGCTTTCTTT. This chain connects TRBV5-1 to TRBJ1-1, with TRBD1 as a possible D gene (5 bases). V was cut by 0 bases and J by 11 bases, with 11 bases left in between. CDR3 length: 12 amino acids. Per germline, CDR1 SGHRS and CDR2 YFSETQ. The whole variable domain, filled in from reference TRBV5-1 and TRBJ1-1, reads KAGVTQTPRYLIKTRGQQVTLSCSPISGHRSVSWYQQTPGQGLQFLFEYFSETQRNKGNFPGRFSGRQFSNSRSEMNVSTLELGDSALYLCASSLEGDYAFFGQGTRLTVV.

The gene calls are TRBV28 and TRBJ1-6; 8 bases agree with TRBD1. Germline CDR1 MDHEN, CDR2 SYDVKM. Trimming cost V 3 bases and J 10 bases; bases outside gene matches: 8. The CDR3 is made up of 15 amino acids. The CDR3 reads CASSFWSGGESPLHF. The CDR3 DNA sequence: TGTGCCAGCAGTTTTTGGTCAGGGGGCGAATCACCCCTCCACTTT.

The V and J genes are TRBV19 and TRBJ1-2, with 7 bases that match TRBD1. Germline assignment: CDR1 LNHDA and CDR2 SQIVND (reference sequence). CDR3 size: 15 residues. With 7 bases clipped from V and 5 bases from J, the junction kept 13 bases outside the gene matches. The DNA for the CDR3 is TGTGCCAGTACCGAAGGGGGCTACAGACTGTATGGCTACACCTTC. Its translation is CASTEGGYRLYGYTF.

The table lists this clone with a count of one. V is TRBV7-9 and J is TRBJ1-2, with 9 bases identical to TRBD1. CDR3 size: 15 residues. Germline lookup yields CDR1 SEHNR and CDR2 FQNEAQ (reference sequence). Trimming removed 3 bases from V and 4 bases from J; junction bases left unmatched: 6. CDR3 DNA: TGTGCCAGCAGCTTTACAGGGGGCCTTACCTATGGCTACACCTTC. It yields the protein CASSFTGGLTYGYTF.

CDR3 bases: TGTGCCAGTAGTATGGCCACTGAAGCTTTCTTT. Amino acids: CASSMATEAFF. The V and J genes are TRBV19 and TRBJ1-1, with D hard to call. The germline CDR1 and CDR2 sequences are LNHDA and SQIVND (reference sequence). The V and J ends lost 3 bases and 4 bases respectively, with 3 bases between them. This CDR3 region has 11 residues.

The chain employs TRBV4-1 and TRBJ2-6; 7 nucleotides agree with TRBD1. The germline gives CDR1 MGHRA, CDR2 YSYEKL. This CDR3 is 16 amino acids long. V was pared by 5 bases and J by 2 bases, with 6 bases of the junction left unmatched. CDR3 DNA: TGCGCCAGCAGCACCAACAGGGGTACTGGGGCCAACGTCCTGACTTTC. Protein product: CASSTNRGTGANVLTF.

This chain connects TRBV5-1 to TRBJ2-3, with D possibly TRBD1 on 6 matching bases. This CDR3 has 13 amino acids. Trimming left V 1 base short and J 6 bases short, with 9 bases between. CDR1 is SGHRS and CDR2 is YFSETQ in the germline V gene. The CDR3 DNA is TGCGCCAGCAGCTTGAGACAGGAGGATACGCAGTATTTT. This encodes CASSLRQEDTQYF.

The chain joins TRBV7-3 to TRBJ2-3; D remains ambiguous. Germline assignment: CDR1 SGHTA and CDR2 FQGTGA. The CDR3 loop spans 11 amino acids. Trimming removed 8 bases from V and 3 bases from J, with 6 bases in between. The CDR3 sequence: CASAATDTQYF. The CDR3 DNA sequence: TGTGCCAGCGCGGCTACAGATACGCAGTATTTT.

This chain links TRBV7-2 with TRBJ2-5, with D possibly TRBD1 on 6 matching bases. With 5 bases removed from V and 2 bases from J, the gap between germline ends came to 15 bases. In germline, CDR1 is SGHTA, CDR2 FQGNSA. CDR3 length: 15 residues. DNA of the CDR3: TGTGCCAGCAGCCGCCTCGACAGGACTCAAGAGACCCAGTACTTC. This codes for CASSRLDRTQETQYF.

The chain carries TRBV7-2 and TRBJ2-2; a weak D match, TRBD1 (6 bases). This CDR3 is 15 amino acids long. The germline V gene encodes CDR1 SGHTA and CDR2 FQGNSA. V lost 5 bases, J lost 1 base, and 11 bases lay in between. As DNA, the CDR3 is TGTGCCAGCAGCCGTTGGACAGAGAACACCGGGGAGCTGTTTTTT. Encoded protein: CASSRWTENTGELFF.

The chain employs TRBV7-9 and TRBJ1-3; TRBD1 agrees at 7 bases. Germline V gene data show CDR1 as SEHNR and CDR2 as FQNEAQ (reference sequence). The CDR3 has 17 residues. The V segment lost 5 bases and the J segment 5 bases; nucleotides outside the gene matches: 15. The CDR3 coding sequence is TGTGCCAGCAGCCCCCGGGGGCTTGACAGGGCGAGAAACACCATATATTTT. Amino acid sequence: CASSPRGLDRARNTIYF.

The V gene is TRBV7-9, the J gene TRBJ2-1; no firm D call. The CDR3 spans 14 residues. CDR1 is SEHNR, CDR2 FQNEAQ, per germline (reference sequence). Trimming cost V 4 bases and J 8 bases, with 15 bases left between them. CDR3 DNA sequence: TGTGCCAGCAGCTCGGATCCCCGTGGCGATGAGCAGTTCTTC. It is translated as CASSSDPRGDEQFF.

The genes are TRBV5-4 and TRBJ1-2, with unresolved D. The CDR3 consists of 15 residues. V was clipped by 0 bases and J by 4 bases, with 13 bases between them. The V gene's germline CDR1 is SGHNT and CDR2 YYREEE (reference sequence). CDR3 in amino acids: CASSLDPWRSYGYTF. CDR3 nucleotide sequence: TGTGCCAGCAGCTTGGATCCGTGGAGATCCTATGGCTACACCTTC.

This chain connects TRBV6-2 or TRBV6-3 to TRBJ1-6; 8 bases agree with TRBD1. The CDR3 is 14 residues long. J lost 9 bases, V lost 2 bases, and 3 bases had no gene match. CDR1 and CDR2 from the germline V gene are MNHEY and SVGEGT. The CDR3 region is CASSYQGASSPLHF. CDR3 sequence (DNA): TGTGCCAGCAGTTACCAGGGGGCTAGTTCACCCCTCCACTTT.